The text below deals with one T cell receptor (beta chain). Trimming left V 6 bases short and J 1 base short, with 14 bases between. The length of the CDR3 is 15 residues. CDR1 and CDR2 from the germline V gene are SGHAT and FQNNGV. This sample was taken from a study of response to subunit inactivated influenza vaccine. TCRdb redid the calling of the RT-PCR reads with MiXCR, one entry per CDR3 protein. The table shows approximately 480,000 distinct CDR3 sequences, with roughly 9.8% occurring only once. The rearrangement uses TRBV11-2 and TRBJ2-3, with D perhaps TRBD2 (5 bases). The TCR sequence derives from a man in his fifties who received an inactivated influenza vaccine. The input for sequencing was PBMCs from blood, taken roughly 47 days after vaccination. The CDR3 DNA is TGTGCCAGCAGGGGCCCGGGGTTGCGCACAGATACGCAGTATTTT. Translation gives CASRGPGLRTDTQYF.